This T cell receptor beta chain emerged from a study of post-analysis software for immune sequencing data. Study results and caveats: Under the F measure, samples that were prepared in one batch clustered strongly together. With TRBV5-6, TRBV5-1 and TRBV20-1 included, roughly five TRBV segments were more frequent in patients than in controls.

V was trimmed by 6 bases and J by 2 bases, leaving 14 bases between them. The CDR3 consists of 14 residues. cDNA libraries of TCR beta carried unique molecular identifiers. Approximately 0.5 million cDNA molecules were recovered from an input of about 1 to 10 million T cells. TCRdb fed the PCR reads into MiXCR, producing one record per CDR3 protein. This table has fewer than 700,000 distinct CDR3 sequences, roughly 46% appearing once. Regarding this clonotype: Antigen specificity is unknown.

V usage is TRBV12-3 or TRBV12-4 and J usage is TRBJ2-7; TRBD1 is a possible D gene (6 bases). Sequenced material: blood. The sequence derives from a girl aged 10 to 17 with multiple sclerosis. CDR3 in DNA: TGTGCCAGCAGCCCCTCAGGGGTCACCTACGAGCAGTACTTC. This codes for CASSPSGVTYEQYF.